These 12 T cell receptor beta chains originate from one sample sequenced in a study of shared clonotypes between healthy human individuals. This table comes from immunoSEQ multiplex PCR, and its TCRdb copy is limited to in-frame clones, with some not included. This sample has some 2.3 million clones, with more than 80% found just once. Sequenced: naive CD4+ T cells from PBMCs. Sample subset: CD45RA+ positively selected. These receptors were taken from a man aged 18 to 35 in good health. Some clones in this sample may be carry-over from other donors' samples.

The gene calls are TRBV6-5 and TRBJ2-5, with 11 bases lining up with TRBD2. Trimming at V came to 7 bases and at J to 4 bases, leaving 5 bases not matched to a gene. Germline loops: CDR1 MNHEY, CDR2 SVGAGI. This CDR3 contains 14 residues. CDR3 region: CASKLAGAGETQYF. CDR3 DNA: TGTGCCAGCAAACTAGCGGGAGCAGGAGAGACCCAGTACTTC.

The chain uses TRBV29-1 and TRBJ2-7, with 9 bases matching TRBD1. V dropped 3 bases and J dropped 3; count of bases not matched to a gene: 3. Germline assignment: CDR1 SQVTM and CDR2 ANQGSEA. The CDR3 is 13 residues long. The CDR3 region has the DNA TGCAGCGTTGAGTCGGACAGGGGCTACGAGCAGTACTTC. Its translation is CSVESDRGYEQYF.

The V and J genes are TRBV5-4 and TRBJ2-7; TRBD1 matches 10 bases. J was trimmed by 5 bases and V by 0 bases; bases with no gene match: 8. The CDR3 is made up of 16 amino acids. Per germline, CDR1 SGHNT and CDR2 YYREEE (reference sequence). The CDR3 nucleotides are TGTGCCAGCAGCTTGGCCCGTCGACAGGGGGCGGACGAGCAGTACTTC. Its translation is CASSLARRQGADEQYF.

The rearrangement uses TRBV25-1 and TRBJ2-5, with a tentative D call TRBD1 (5 bases). V gave up 2 bases and J gave up 0 bases, with 7 bases separating them. The germline gives CDR1 MGHDK, CDR2 SYGVNS. The CDR3 spans 14 residues. The CDR3 DNA reads TGTGCCAGCAGTGAACCAGGGAACCAAGAGACCCAGTACTTC. Protein product: CASSEPGNQETQYF.

V gene TRBV5-1 combines with J gene TRBJ2-7, with D maybe TRBD1 (6 bases). CDR3 length: 13 residues. V was cut by 3 bases and J by 4 bases, with 11 bases left in between. The V gene's germline CDR1 is SGHRS and CDR2 YFSETQ. CDR3: CASSWDNLYEQYF. The DNA of the CDR3 is TGCGCCAGCAGCTGGGACAATTTATACGAGCAGTACTTC.

This sequence joins TRBV11-2 and TRBJ1-4; unclear D gene. V shed 6 bases and J shed 0 bases, with 11 bases lying between them. The CDR3 has 15 amino acids. Germline V CDR1 and CDR2: SGHAT, FQNNGV. The CDR3 spells CASRPLAATNEKLFF. The CDR3 coding sequence is TGTGCCAGCAGACCGCTCGCTGCAACTAATGAAAAACTGTTTTTT.

The V and J genes are TRBV6-1 and TRBJ2-1; possibly TRBD1 for D (6 bases). The CDR3 covers 14 residues. In germline, CDR1 is MNHNS, CDR2 SASEGT. V lost 6 bases, J lost 4 bases, and 13 bases lay in between. For the CDR3, the DNA is TGTGCCAGCAGATCAATGGACAGTTACAATGAGCAGTTCTTC. Amino acids: CASRSMDSYNEQFF.

To note about this clone: This sample includes further DNA sequences coding for the same CDR3. The rearrangement joins TRBV9 to TRBJ2-1; 8 bases match TRBD2. The V and J ends lost 0 bases and 1 base, in that order; junction bases with no gene match: 3. This CDR3 spans 16 amino acids. Looked up from germline, CDR1 is SGDLS and CDR2 is YYNGEE. The CDR3 coding sequence is TGTGCCAGCAGCGTAGGAGGACTAGCTTCCTACAATGAGCAGTTCTTC. Translating it yields CASSVGGLASYNEQFF.

This clone was seen a single time. The chain recombines TRBV7-6 with TRBJ1-2, with a possible D match to TRBD1 (5 bases). Trimming left V 5 bases short and J 7 bases short, with 20 bases between. Germline V lookup: CDR1 SGHVS, CDR2 FNYEAQ. This CDR3 has 15 residues. The CDR3 coding sequence is TGTGCCAGCAGCCCCGGGCAGTTACTTGGGGGTGGCTACACCTTC. Amino acids: CASSPGQLLGGGYTF.

The genes are TRBV4-2 and TRBJ2-3; no definite D call. CDR1 and CDR2 from the germline V gene are LGHNA and YNFKEQ. The CDR3 sequence is 16 residues long. With 7 bases removed from V and 0 bases from J, the gap between germline ends came to 17 bases. The CDR3 coding sequence is TGTGCCAGCACCATGACGGGTCTTTCCAGCACAGATACGCAGTATTTT. It codes for CASTMTGLSSTDTQYF.

The chain links TRBV9 to TRBJ2-5, with TRBD2 matching 8 bases. Unmatched junction bases numbered 9, after V lost 4 bases and J lost 1 base. Germline CDR1 is SGDLS and CDR2 is YYNGEE. The CDR3 spans 16 residues. CDR3 in amino acids: CASSTRGSGIQETQYF. In DNA form, the CDR3 reads TGTGCCAGCAGCACCCGGGGTAGCGGGATCCAAGAGACCCAGTACTTC.

The rearrangement links TRBV5-1 to TRBJ1-4; D ambiguous. The CDR3 is 14 amino acids. V was cut by 2 bases and J by 0 bases, with 5 bases left in between. Germline lookup yields CDR1 SGHRS and CDR2 YFSETQ. DNA of the CDR3: TGCGCCAGCAGCTTTCTTGCAACTAATGAAAAACTGTTTTTT. Translated, it gives CASSFLATNEKLFF.